Presented here are 2 T cell receptor beta chains from one specimen sequenced in a study of T cell changes during pregnancy in multiple sclerosis. The table came from immunoSEQ multiplex PCR; TCRdb's copy has only in-frame clones and leaves some out. This table has around 30,000 clones, over 80% appearing once. The starting material was CD8+ T cells from peripheral blood mononuclear cells, obtained in the first trimester of pregnancy. These receptor sequences come from a female donor with multiple sclerosis, enrolled in a pregnancy study.

V and J are TRBV6-1 and TRBJ1-4; 7 bases are shared with TRBD1. This CDR3 contains 14 residues. With 7 bases clipped from V and 6 bases from J, the junction kept 8 bases outside the gene matches. CDR1 and CDR2 (germline): MNHNS, SASEGT. The CDR3 bases are TGTGCCAGCAAATGGGGGACAGAGGATGAAAAACTGTTTTTT. Amino acids: CASKWGTEDEKLFF.

By proportion, this clone is medium-sized. The chain links TRBV14 to TRBJ2-5; the match to TRBD1 covers 7 bases. The CDR3 runs to 16 residues. Germline CDR1 SGHDN, CDR2 FVKESK. The junction had 14 bases not matched to a gene; V was cut back by 5 bases and J by 5 bases. This CDR3 is CASSATSRGGAETQYF. DNA of the CDR3: TGTGCCAGCAGCGCTACTTCCCGAGGGGGCGCGGAGACCCAGTACTTC.